Listed here is a single T cell receptor (beta chain). Time point meaning: neoterminal ileum biopsy at postoperative endoscopy, about 6 months after surgery. Some clones are missing from TCRdb's copy, which holds only in-frame ones; the method was immunoSEQ multiplex PCR. The table includes under 6,000 clones, approximately 80% detected once. V dropped 0 bases and J dropped 0; count of bases not matched to a gene: 3. This CDR3 comprises 17 residues. Germline CDR1 and CDR2: SGHRS and YFSETQ. This sample stems from a study of T cell repertoires in ileal Crohn's disease. The sequence came from an adult with Crohn's disease. Sequenced sample: ileal tissue. The chain joins TRBV5-1 to TRBJ1-3; 10 bases are a match to TRBD1. The CDR3 nucleotides are TGCGCCAGCAGCTTGGGGACAGGGGGTACCTCTGGAAACACCATATATTTT. Its protein product is CASSLGTGGTSGNTIYF.